This record looks at one TCR beta chain sequence and its context. The authors carried out high-throughput sequencing of TCR beta. They applied it to CD8+ and CD4+ T cells obtained from blood. RNA, at about 0.5 to 1 ug, was reverse transcribed with random hexamers. The method of amplification for TCR beta CDR3 was immunoSEQ multiplex PCR, covering 54 Vbeta and 13 Jbeta. TCRdb used MiXCR to reprocess the immunoSEQ multiplex PCR reads, holding one entry per CDR3 protein. The data hold more than 70,000 distinct CDR3 sequences, with 91% observed a single time. This entry belongs to a study of CD8 T cells in Susac syndrome. Germline V gene lookup returns CDR1 DFQATT and CDR2 SNEGSKA (reference sequence). V lost 6 bases, J lost 5 bases, and 16 bases lay in between. CDR3 length: 13 residues.

This clonotype was sampled from a human donor with multiple sclerosis. Sample: CD8+ T cells from PBMCs. The chain is built from TRBV20-1 and TRBJ1-1; D unresolved. The CDR3 reads CSALPGRSTEAFF. The CDR3 DNA is TGCAGTGCCCTGCCCGGGAGGAGTACTGAAGCTTTCTTT.